Detailed here is one T cell receptor beta chain. This entry comes from a study of blood T cell repertoires in COVID-19. V was clipped by 2 bases and J by 5 bases, with 12 bases between them. Germline lookup yields CDR1 LGHDT and CDR2 YNNKEL (reference sequence). The CDR3 spans 14 residues. The assay was immunoSEQ multiplex PCR, and TCRdb's table has in-frame clones only and misses some. The sample comprises approximately 270,000 clones, 88% of which are singletons, and 6.3% rests with the top ten. The sequence was obtained from a young woman with COVID-19, enrolled during active disease. Sample: peripheral blood. The chain recombines TRBV3-1 (or the pseudogene TRBV3-2) with TRBJ1-1; perhaps TRBD1 as D (5 bases). Written as DNA, the CDR3 is TGTGCCAGCAGCCAACTTAACGGGGGGACTGAAGCTTTCTTT. This codes for CASSQLNGGTEAFF.